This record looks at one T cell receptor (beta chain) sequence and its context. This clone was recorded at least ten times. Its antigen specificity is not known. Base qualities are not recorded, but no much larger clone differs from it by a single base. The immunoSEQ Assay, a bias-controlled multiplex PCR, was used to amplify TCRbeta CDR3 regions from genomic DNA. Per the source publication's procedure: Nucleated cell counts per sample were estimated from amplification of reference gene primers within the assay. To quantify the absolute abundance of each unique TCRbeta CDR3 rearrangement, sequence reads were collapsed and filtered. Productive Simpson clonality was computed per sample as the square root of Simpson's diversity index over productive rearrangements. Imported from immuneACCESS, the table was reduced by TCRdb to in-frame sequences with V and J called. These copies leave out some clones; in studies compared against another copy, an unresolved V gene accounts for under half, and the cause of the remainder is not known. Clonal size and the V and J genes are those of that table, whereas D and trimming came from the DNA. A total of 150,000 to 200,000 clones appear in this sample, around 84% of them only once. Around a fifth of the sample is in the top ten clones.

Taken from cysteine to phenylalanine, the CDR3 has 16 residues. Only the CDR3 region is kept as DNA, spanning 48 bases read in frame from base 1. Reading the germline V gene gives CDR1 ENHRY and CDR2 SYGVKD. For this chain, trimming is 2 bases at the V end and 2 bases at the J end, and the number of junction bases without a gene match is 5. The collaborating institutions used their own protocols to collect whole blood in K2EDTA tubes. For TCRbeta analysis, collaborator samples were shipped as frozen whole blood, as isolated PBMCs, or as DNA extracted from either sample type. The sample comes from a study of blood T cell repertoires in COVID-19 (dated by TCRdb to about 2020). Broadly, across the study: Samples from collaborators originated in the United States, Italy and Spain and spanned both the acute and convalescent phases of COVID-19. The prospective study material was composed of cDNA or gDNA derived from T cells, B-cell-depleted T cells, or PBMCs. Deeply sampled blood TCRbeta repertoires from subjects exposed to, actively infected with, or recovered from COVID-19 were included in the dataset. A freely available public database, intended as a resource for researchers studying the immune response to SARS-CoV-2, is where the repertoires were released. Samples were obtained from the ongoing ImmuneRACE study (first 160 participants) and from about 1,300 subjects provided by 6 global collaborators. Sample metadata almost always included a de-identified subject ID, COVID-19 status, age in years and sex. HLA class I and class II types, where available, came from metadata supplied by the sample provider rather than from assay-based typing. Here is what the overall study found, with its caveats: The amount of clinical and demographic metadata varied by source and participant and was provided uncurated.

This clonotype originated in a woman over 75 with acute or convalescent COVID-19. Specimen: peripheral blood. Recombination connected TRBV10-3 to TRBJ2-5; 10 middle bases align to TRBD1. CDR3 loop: CAISEPGQGWQETQYF. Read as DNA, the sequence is TGTGCCATCAGTGAGCCGGGACAGGGGTGGCAAGAGACCCAGTACTTC.